One sample yielded the 19 T cell receptor beta chains listed below, sequenced in a study of cytomegalovirus exposure and HLA in healthy donors. Vbeta (60) and Jbeta (13) primers were used in the PCR. This table comes from immunoSEQ multiplex PCR, and its TCRdb copy is limited to in-frame clones, with some not included. The profile shows about 160,000 clones, 75% to 85% of them singletons. The specimen sequenced was PBMCs. Source of these receptors: a woman between 50 and 59 years old in good health and CMV-seronegative.

The chain combines TRBV7-2 with TRBJ1-1, with 10 bases identical to TRBD1. V was pared by 4 bases and J by 10 bases, with 12 bases of the junction left unmatched. Germline CDR1 is SGHTA and CDR2 is FQGNSA. The CDR3 is 15 residues long. The CDR3 reads CASSSTGGTPGRAFF. CDR3 nucleotide sequence: TGTGCCAGCAGCTCGACAGGGGGCACACCGGGTAGAGCTTTCTTT.

This chain joins TRBV27 and TRBJ2-7; D may be TRBD1 (6 bases). V lost 5 bases, J lost 6 bases, and 20 bases lay in between. The germline V gene encodes CDR1 MNHEY and CDR2 SMNVEV (reference sequence). The CDR3 totals 15 residues. This CDR3 is CASSPDSAWVLEQYF. The CDR3 DNA reads TGTGCCAGCAGTCCGGACAGTGCTTGGGTTCTCGAGCAGTACTTC.

This sequence joins TRBV7-2 and TRBJ2-1, with a weak D call TRBD2 (6 bases). The V end was cut by 2 bases, the J end by 4 bases, with 12 bases between. Germline-derived CDR1 and CDR2 are SGHTA and FQGNSA. The CDR3 is made up of 15 amino acids. The CDR3 region has the DNA TGTGCCAGCAGCTTACGCGGGGCTACTTACAATGAGCAGTTCTTC. Protein: CASSLRGATYNEQFF.

V gene TRBV5-1 combines with J gene TRBJ2-1; 8 nucleotides match TRBD1. Germline CDR1 reads SGHRS; CDR2 reads YFSETQ. Trimming at V came to 3 bases and at J to 6 bases, leaving 17 bases not matched to a gene. The length of the CDR3 is 18 residues. Here the CDR3 DNA reads TGCGCCAGCAGCTCTGGAGACAGGGGTCAGATGTATTTCAATGAGCAGTTCTTC. This translates into CASSSGDRGQMYFNEQFF. The whole variable domain, remainder taken from reference TRBV5-1 and TRBJ2-1, is KAGVTQTPRYLIKTRGQQVTLSCSPISGHRSVSWYQQTPGQGLQFLFEYFSETQRNKGNFPGRFSGRQFSNSRSEMNVSTLELGDSALYLCASSSGDRGQMYFNEQFFGPGTRLTVL.

This clone was recorded a few times. The V call is TRBV5-1, the J call TRBJ1-4, with 7 bases that match TRBD1. The CDR3 runs to 15 residues. Germline-derived CDR1 and CDR2 are SGHRS and YFSETQ. With 4 bases clipped from V and 7 bases from J, the junction kept 10 bases outside the gene matches. CDR3 in DNA: TGCGCCAGCAGCGTAACAGGGGTAAAAGGTGAAAAACTGTTTTTT. Translated, it gives CASSVTGVKGEKLFF.

In this sample, this clone turned up a few times. The chain carries TRBV6-5 and TRBJ1-1, with D possibly matching TRBD1 (6 bases). The germline V gene has CDR1 MNHEY and CDR2 SVGAGI. The CDR3 is 16 amino acids. The germline V and J ends were trimmed by 8 bases and 3 bases, with 22 bases remaining between them. The DNA for the CDR3 is TGTGCCAGCCGTTTGAGGGGGAATAGAGGCGACACTGAAGCTTTCTTT. Protein sequence: CASRLRGNRGDTEAFF.

The rearrangement uses TRBV19 and TRBJ1-1; D might be TRBD1 (5 bases). Germline assignment: CDR1 LNHDA and CDR2 SQIVND (reference sequence). This CDR3 has 15 residues. Deletions cut 7 bases from V and 5 bases from J, with 20 bases between. The CDR3 protein is CASNSRDRGGTEAFF. CDR3 coding DNA: TGTGCCAGTAACTCCCGGGACCGCGGGGGGACTGAAGCTTTCTTT.

The chain is built from TRBV13 and TRBJ2-1, with D hard to call. This CDR3 has 16 residues. Germline V gene data show CDR1 as PRHDT and CDR2 as FYEKMQ (reference sequence). V shed 7 bases and J shed 0 bases, with 16 bases lying between them. The CDR3 is CASTSVQNFSYNEQFF. Here the CDR3 DNA reads TGTGCCAGCACCTCAGTTCAGAATTTCTCCTACAATGAGCAGTTCTTC.

The V and J genes are TRBV29-1 and TRBJ2-4, with TRBD2 identical over 9 bases. CDR3 size: 15 residues. Trimming cost V 5 bases and J 6 bases; bases outside gene matches: 11. CDR1 is SQVTM and CDR2 is ANQGSEA in the germline V gene. CDR3 nucleotide sequence: TGCAGCGTTCGACTCCTAGCGGGACCAGGAAACATTCAGTACTTC. It specifies CSVRLLAGPGNIQYF.

The chain employs TRBV30 and TRBJ2-2; 9 bases are shared with TRBD1. The CDR3 has 14 residues. Per the germline V gene, CDR1 is GTSNPN and CDR2 is SVGIG (reference sequence). V was clipped by 5 bases and J by 4 bases; unmatched bases: 5. CDR3 region: CAWAGQGITGELFF. The CDR3 nucleotides read TGTGCCTGGGCTGGACAGGGGATCACCGGGGAGCTGTTTTTT.

This clone was seen more than once but under ten times. CDR3 coding DNA: TGTGCCAGCAGTTACTCCCCAGGAGGATATGGCTACACCTTC. It codes for CASSYSPGGYGYTF. This sequence joins TRBV6-5 and TRBJ1-2; D is undetermined. Trimming took off 0 bases at V and 5 bases at J, with 10 bases between the two ends. Germline CDR1 reads MNHEY; CDR2 reads SVGAGI. The CDR3 sequence is 14 residues long.

The chain links TRBV9 to TRBJ1-1, with D possibly TRBD1 on 6 matching bases. The CDR3 totals 18 residues. Per the germline V gene, CDR1 is SGDLS and CDR2 is YYNGEE. V lost 4 bases to trimming and J lost 3 bases, with 25 bases between them. The DNA of the CDR3 is TGTGCCAGCAGCTCTGAACCCGGGACTACTAGGGGGTACACTGAAGCTTTCTTT. It specifies CASSSEPGTTRGYTEAFF. The full variable domain, rest sourced from reference TRBV9 and TRBJ1-1, is DSGVTQTPKHLITATGQRVTLRCSPRSGDLSVYWYQQSLDQGLQFLIQYYNGEERAKGNILERFSAQQFPDLHSELNLSSLELGDSALYFCASSSEPGTTRGYTEAFFGQGTRLTVV.

The chain carries TRBV19 and TRBJ1-5; D call uncertain. Trimming shortened V by 3 bases and J by 3 bases, and 18 bases separated the two germline ends. CDR1 and CDR2 from the germline V gene are LNHDA and SQIVND (reference sequence). The CDR3 totals 17 residues. CDR3 coding DNA: TGTGCCAGTAGTATCCGTTTAATCCGGGAACACAATCAGCCCCAGCATTTT. This gives the protein CASSIRLIREHNQPQHF.

V usage is TRBV6-6 and J usage is TRBJ1-2; D possibly corresponds to TRBD1 (5 bases). This CDR3 spans 14 amino acids. V was shortened by 7 bases and J by 6 bases, with 18 bases between the two germline ends. Germline V gene lookup returns CDR1 MNHNY and CDR2 SVGAGI (reference sequence). The CDR3, as DNA: TGTGCCAGCACCTTTTTGACGGGGGTGAATGGCTACACCTTC. It specifies CASTFLTGVNGYTF.

This chain links TRBV7-2 with TRBJ1-1; no clear D gene. CDR3 length: 15 residues. CDR1 and CDR2 from the germline V gene are SGHTA and FQGNSA. Trimming cost V 2 bases and J 0 bases, with 10 bases left between them. In DNA, the CDR3 is TGTGCCAGCAGCTTATCATCAGGATTGAACACTGAAGCTTTCTTT. This translates into CASSLSSGLNTEAFF.

The chain has TRBV28 and TRBJ1-2; TRBD1 matches at 9 bases. The V gene end was trimmed by 7 bases and the J gene end by 6 bases; junction bases not matched to a gene: 6. Per the germline V gene, CDR1 is MDHEN and CDR2 is SYDVKM. The CDR3 has 13 amino acids. The DNA of the CDR3 is TGTGCCAGCATCGCACAGGGGGCCGATGGCTACACCTTC. Translation gives CASIAQGADGYTF.

The gene calls are TRBV4-3 and TRBJ1-5; D gene uncertain. Trimming left V 0 bases short and J 3 bases short, with 9 bases between. CDR1 LGHNA and CDR2 YSLEER come from the germline V gene. The CDR3 contains 15 residues. The CDR3 DNA follows: TGCGCCAGCAGCCAAGATTCCGAGAACAATCAGCCCCAGCATTTT. Protein sequence: CASSQDSENNQPQHF.

The chain links TRBV7-8 to TRBJ2-3, with TRBD2 matching over 8 bases. CDR1 SGHVS and CDR2 FQNEAQ come from the germline V gene. The CDR3 runs to 17 residues. Trimming took 3 bases from V and 2 from J; bases not matched to a gene: 10. The CDR3 coding sequence is TGTGCCAGCAGCTTTCCGCGGCGGGAGGTCTCCACAGATACGCAGTATTTT. Amino acids: CASSFPRREVSTDTQYF.

This clone has just one count. This sequence joins TRBV15 and TRBJ2-4, with 8 nucleotides matching TRBD2. J gave up 5 bases and V 1 base, and 7 bases lay outside the gene matches. Germline values: CDR1 LNHNV, CDR2 YYDKDF (reference sequence). This CDR3 has 16 amino acids. The CDR3 sequence: CATSRGAGGGENIQYF. CDR3 nucleotide sequence: TGTGCCACCAGCAGAGGAGCCGGGGGGGGCGAAAACATTCAGTACTTC.